Listed below are T cell receptor beta chains from one sample, sequenced in a study of early T cells in non-severe SARS-CoV-2 infection. MiXCR was run by TCRdb on the 5' RACE reads, yielding one entry per CDR3 protein. The sample yields over 35,000 distinct CDR3 sequences, about 6.5% seen once. The sample was whole blood, taken at baseline. Every receptor here comes from an adult who was a healthcare worker with PCR-confirmed SARS-CoV-2 infection or an uninfected control (not recorded which). CDR3s include the opening cysteine and the closing phenylalanine or tryptophan. Fields, in order: V gene, J gene, D gene, clone size, CDR3 protein, CDR3 DNA. D genes are given only for firm matches. Size tells how often a clone was seen (once, few, many) or the class of an expanded clone, and some rows leave it out.

v_call: TRBV5-4; j_call: TRBJ2-2; d_call: NA; clone_size: few; cdr3_aa: CASSPGGSGAITGELFF; cdr3_nt: TGTGCCAGCAGCCCAGGTGGTTCGGGGGCCATCACCGGGGAGCTGTTTTTT
v_call: TRBV7-2; j_call: TRBJ2-3; d_call: NA; clone_size: many; cdr3_aa: CASSLGQGIGTQYF; cdr3_nt: TGTGCCAGCAGCTTAGGCCAGGGGATTGGGACGCAGTATTTT
v_call: TRBV7-9; j_call: TRBJ2-1; d_call: NA; clone_size: NA; cdr3_aa: CASSFHRFGNEQFF; cdr3_nt: TGTGCCAGCAGCTTTCACAGGTTCGGCAATGAGCAGTTCTTC
v_call: TRBV2; j_call: TRBJ2-7; d_call: NA; clone_size: NA; cdr3_aa: CASRMKGRGNEQYF; cdr3_nt: TGTGCCAGCAGGATGAAGGGACGCGGGAACGAGCAGTACTTC
v_call: TRBV5-1; j_call: TRBJ1-1; d_call: TRBD1; clone_size: NA; cdr3_aa: CASSSGQGGTEAFF; cdr3_nt: TGCGCCAGCAGCTCAGGACAGGGAGGCACTGAAGCTTTCTTT
v_call: TRBV28; j_call: TRBJ2-1; d_call: NA; clone_size: many; cdr3_aa: CASRGMTLEDNEQFF; cdr3_nt: TGTGCCAGCAGGGGTATGACTCTCGAAGACAATGAGCAGTTCTTC
v_call: TRBV7-8; j_call: TRBJ2-3; d_call: NA; clone_size: few; cdr3_aa: CASSTRQDDTQYF; cdr3_nt: TGTGCCAGCAGCACTCGACAGGACGATACGCAGTATTTT
v_call: TRBV12-3/TRBV12-4; j_call: TRBJ1-1; d_call: NA; clone_size: many; cdr3_aa: CASTKRGVGNTEAFF; cdr3_nt: TGTGCCAGCACAAAAAGGGGGGTGGGGAACACTGAAGCTTTCTTT
v_call: TRBV24-1; j_call: TRBJ1-5; d_call: NA; clone_size: many; cdr3_aa: CAVSRGLSNQPQHF; cdr3_nt: TGTGCCGTTTCAAGGGGATTGAGCAATCAGCCCCAGCATTTT
v_call: TRBV3-1; j_call: TRBJ2-5; d_call: NA; clone_size: NA; cdr3_aa: CASSLTTGEETQYF; cdr3_nt: TGTGCCAGCAGCCTAACGACTGGGGAGGAGACCCAGTACTTC
v_call: TRBV6-6; j_call: TRBJ2-4; d_call: TRBD2; clone_size: many; cdr3_aa: CASSRSGNAKNIQYF; cdr3_nt: TGTGCCAGCAGTCGAAGCGGGAACGCCAAAAACATTCAGTACTTC
v_call: TRBV6-5; j_call: TRBJ1-1; d_call: NA; clone_size: few; cdr3_aa: CASSSRGGNTEAFF; cdr3_nt: TGTGCCAGCAGTTCTCGTGGGGGGAACACTGAAGCTTTCTTT
v_call: TRBV7-2; j_call: TRBJ1-4; d_call: NA; clone_size: many; cdr3_aa: CASSPFGNKIVVNEKLFF; cdr3_nt: TGTGCCAGCAGCCCCTTCGGCAACAAAATAGTGGTTAATGAAAAACTGTTTTTT
v_call: TRBV20-1; j_call: TRBJ2-7; d_call: NA; clone_size: few; cdr3_aa: CSARMNYYEQYF; cdr3_nt: TGCAGTGCTAGGATGAACTACTACGAGCAGTACTTC
v_call: TRBV24-1; j_call: TRBJ2-5; d_call: NA; clone_size: NA; cdr3_aa: CATSDLAETQYF; cdr3_nt: TGTGCCACCAGTGATTTGGCGGAGACCCAGTACTTC
v_call: TRBV12-3/TRBV12-4; j_call: TRBJ2-3; d_call: NA; clone_size: NA; cdr3_aa: CASSLTRLNPSTDTQYF; cdr3_nt: TGTGCCAGCAGTTTGACAAGATTAAACCCTAGCACAGATACGCAGTATTTT
v_call: TRBV7-8; j_call: TRBJ2-2; d_call: TRBD1; clone_size: few; cdr3_aa: CASRQTGANTGELFF; cdr3_nt: TGTGCCAGCAGACAGACAGGGGCGAACACCGGGGAGCTGTTTTTT
v_call: TRBV10-2; j_call: TRBJ2-3; d_call: NA; clone_size: many; cdr3_aa: CASTHADTQYF; cdr3_nt: TGCGCCAGCACACACGCAGATACGCAGTATTTT
v_call: TRBV5-1; j_call: TRBJ1-1; d_call: TRBD1; clone_size: many; cdr3_aa: CASSSDRGGGTEAFF; cdr3_nt: TGCGCCAGCAGCTCGGACAGGGGTGGTGGCACTGAAGCTTTCTTT
v_call: TRBV9; j_call: TRBJ2-1; d_call: TRBD2; clone_size: NA; cdr3_aa: CASSPRLAGGPSEQFF; cdr3_nt: TGTGCCAGCAGCCCACGACTAGCGGGAGGGCCAAGTGAGCAGTTCTTC
v_call: TRBV18; j_call: TRBJ1-1; d_call: NA; clone_size: few; cdr3_aa: CASSPWEGTEAFF; cdr3_nt: TGTGCCAGCTCACCATGGGAGGGGACTGAAGCTTTCTTT
v_call: TRBV10-3; j_call: TRBJ1-3; d_call: NA; clone_size: NA; cdr3_aa: CAIRADLAGNTIYF; cdr3_nt: TGTGCCATAAGGGCCGACCTAGCTGGAAACACCATATATTTT
v_call: TRBV24-1; j_call: TRBJ2-7; d_call: NA; clone_size: NA; cdr3_aa: CATSDPGRMWEQYF; cdr3_nt: TGTGCCACCAGTGACCCGGGACGAATGTGGGAGCAGTACTTC
v_call: TRBV4-1; j_call: TRBJ1-2; d_call: TRBD1; clone_size: many; cdr3_aa: CASSHGGGVYGYTF; cdr3_nt: TGCGCCAGCAGCCACGGAGGGGGCGTCTATGGCTACACCTTC
v_call: TRBV7-9; j_call: TRBJ1-2; d_call: NA; clone_size: many; cdr3_aa: CASSSRGGGYGYTF; cdr3_nt: TGTGCCAGCAGCTCGCGAGGGGGTGGATATGGCTACACCTTC
v_call: TRBV29-1; j_call: TRBJ1-1; d_call: NA; clone_size: NA; cdr3_aa: CSVEGQLNTEAFF; cdr3_nt: TGCAGCGTTGAAGGTCAACTGAACACTGAAGCTTTCTTT
v_call: TRBV6-5; j_call: TRBJ2-5; d_call: NA; clone_size: many; cdr3_aa: CASVGGAEETQYF; cdr3_nt: TGTGCCAGCGTGGGGGGGGCTGAAGAGACCCAGTACTTC
v_call: TRBV19; j_call: TRBJ2-1; d_call: NA; clone_size: NA; cdr3_aa: CASSRVSDEQFF; cdr3_nt: TGTGCCAGTAGTAGAGTCTCCGATGAGCAGTTCTTC
v_call: TRBV14; j_call: TRBJ2-7; d_call: NA; clone_size: many; cdr3_aa: CASSGGGYEQYF; cdr3_nt: TGTGCCAGTAGCGGAGGGGGCTACGAGCAGTACTTC
v_call: TRBV6-6; j_call: TRBJ1-5; d_call: TRBD1; clone_size: many; cdr3_aa: CASSHPRTGGDQPQHF; cdr3_nt: TGTGCCAGCAGTCATCCTAGGACAGGGGGGGATCAGCCCCAGCATTTT
v_call: TRBV20-1; j_call: TRBJ2-1; d_call: NA; clone_size: few; cdr3_aa: CSASRSRYNEQFF; cdr3_nt: TGCAGTGCTAGTCGTTCCAGATACAATGAGCAGTTCTTC
v_call: TRBV5-1; j_call: TRBJ2-3; d_call: TRBD1; clone_size: few; cdr3_aa: CASSLSPGQGFSDTQYF; cdr3_nt: TGCGCCAGCAGCTTGTCTCCGGGACAGGGGTTTTCAGATACGCAGTATTTT
v_call: TRBV27; j_call: TRBJ1-2; d_call: TRBD1; clone_size: NA; cdr3_aa: CASRTRDSYGYTF; cdr3_nt: TGTGCCAGCCGAACCCGGGACAGCTATGGCTACACCTTC
v_call: TRBV6-2/TRBV6-3; j_call: TRBJ2-1; d_call: TRBD1; clone_size: few; cdr3_aa: CASSPTDRGGNEQFF; cdr3_nt: TGTGCCAGCAGCCCCACGGACAGGGGAGGGAATGAGCAGTTCTTC
v_call: TRBV12-3/TRBV12-4; j_call: TRBJ1-5; d_call: NA; clone_size: many; cdr3_aa: CASRQSPGQRNQPQHF; cdr3_nt: TGTGCCAGCAGACAGTCACCGGGACAAAGAAATCAGCCCCAGCATTTT
v_call: TRBV7-2; j_call: TRBJ2-7; d_call: NA; clone_size: few; cdr3_aa: CASSLLRAERLDEQYF; cdr3_nt: TGTGCCAGCAGCTTGTTACGGGCAGAAAGGCTGGACGAGCAGTACTTC
v_call: TRBV2; j_call: TRBJ2-1; d_call: TRBD2; clone_size: many; cdr3_aa: CASSEVLAGGLSYNEQFF; cdr3_nt: TGTGCCAGCAGTGAAGTACTAGCGGGAGGACTCTCCTACAATGAGCAGTTCTTC
v_call: TRBV3-1; j_call: TRBJ1-5; d_call: NA; clone_size: NA; cdr3_aa: CASSQDRAPYQPQHF; cdr3_nt: TGTGCCAGCAGCCAGGACCGGGCCCCATATCAGCCCCAGCATTTT
v_call: TRBV9; j_call: TRBJ2-2; d_call: NA; clone_size: few; cdr3_aa: CASSVGTKGELFF; cdr3_nt: TGTGCCAGCAGCGTAGGGACCAAAGGGGAGCTGTTTTTT
v_call: TRBV15; j_call: TRBJ2-1; d_call: NA; clone_size: many; cdr3_aa: CATSRRTSGDEQFF; cdr3_nt: TGTGCCACCAGCAGGAGGACCTCGGGGGATGAGCAGTTCTTC